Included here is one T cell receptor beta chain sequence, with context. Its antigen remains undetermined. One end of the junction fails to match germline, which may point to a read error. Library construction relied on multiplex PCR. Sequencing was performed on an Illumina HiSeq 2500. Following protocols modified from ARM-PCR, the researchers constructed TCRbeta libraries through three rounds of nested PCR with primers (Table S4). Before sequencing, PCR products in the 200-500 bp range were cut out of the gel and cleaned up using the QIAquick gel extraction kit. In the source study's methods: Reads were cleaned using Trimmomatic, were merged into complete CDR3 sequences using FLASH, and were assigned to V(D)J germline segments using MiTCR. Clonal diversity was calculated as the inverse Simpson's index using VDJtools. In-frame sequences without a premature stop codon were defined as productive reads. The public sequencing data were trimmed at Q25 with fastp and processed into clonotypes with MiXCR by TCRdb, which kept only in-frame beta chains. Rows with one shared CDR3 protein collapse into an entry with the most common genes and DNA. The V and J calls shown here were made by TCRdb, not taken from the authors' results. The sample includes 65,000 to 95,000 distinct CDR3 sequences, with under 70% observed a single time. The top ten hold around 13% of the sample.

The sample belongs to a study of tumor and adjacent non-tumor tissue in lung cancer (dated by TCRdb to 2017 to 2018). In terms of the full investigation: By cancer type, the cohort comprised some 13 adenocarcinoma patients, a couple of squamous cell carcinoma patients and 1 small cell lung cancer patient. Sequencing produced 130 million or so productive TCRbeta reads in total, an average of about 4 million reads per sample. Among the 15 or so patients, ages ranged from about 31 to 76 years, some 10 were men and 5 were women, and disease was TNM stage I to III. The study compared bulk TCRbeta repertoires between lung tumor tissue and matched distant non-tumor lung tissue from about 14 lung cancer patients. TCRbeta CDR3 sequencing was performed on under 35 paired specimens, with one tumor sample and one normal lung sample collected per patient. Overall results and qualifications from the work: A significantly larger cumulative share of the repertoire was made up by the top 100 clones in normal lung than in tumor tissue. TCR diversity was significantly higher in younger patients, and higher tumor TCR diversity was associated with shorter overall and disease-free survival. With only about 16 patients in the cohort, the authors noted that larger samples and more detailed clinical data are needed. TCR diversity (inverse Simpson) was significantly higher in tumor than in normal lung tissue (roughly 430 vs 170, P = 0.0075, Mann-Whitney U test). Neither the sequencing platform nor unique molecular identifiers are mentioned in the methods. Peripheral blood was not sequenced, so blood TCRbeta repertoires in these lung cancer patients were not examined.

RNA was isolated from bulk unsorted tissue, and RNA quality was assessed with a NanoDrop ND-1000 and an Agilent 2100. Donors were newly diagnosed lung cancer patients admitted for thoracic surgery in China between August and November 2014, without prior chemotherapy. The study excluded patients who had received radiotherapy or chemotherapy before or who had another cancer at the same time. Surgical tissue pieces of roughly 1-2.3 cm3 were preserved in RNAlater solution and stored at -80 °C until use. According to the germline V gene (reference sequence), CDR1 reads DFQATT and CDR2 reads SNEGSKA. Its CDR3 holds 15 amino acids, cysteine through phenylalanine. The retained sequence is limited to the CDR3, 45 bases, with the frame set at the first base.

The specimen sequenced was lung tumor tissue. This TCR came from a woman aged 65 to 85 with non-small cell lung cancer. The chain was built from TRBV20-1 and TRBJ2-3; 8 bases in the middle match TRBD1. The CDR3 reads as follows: CGAEQGVSDRDTPYF. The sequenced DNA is TGCGGTGCCGAACAGGGGGTATCTGATAGAGATACGCCGTATTTT.